This T cell receptor (beta chain) was profiled in a study of T cell responses to AZD1222 COVID-19 vaccine. TCRdb keeps only in-frame clones here, not all; method: immunoSEQ multiplex PCR. This sample has about 160,000 clones; more than 85% occur once, and the top ten carry 4.4%. Study-wide findings and caveats: Donors, mostly white British, included more females; clonal diversity was possibly underestimated. Spike-specific TCR breadth and depth were elevated following two AZD1222 doses. In the spike-specific TCR repertoire, nearly half reportedly target unmutated variant regions.

With regard to this clone: The target antigen is unknown.

Trimming cost V 3 bases and J 3 bases, with 8 bases left between them. Looked up from germline, CDR1 is MNHEY and CDR2 is SMNVEV (reference sequence). This CDR3 is built from 14 residues. Material: peripheral blood, obtained on day 0 of AZD1222 vaccination. The chain links TRBV27 to TRBJ1-4; TRBD1 might be the D (5 bases). This clonotype was obtained from an adult in good health. The CDR3 bases are TGTGCCAGCAGTTTCCGACAGCCTAATGAAAAACTGTTTTTT. This sequence encodes CASSFRQPNEKLFF.